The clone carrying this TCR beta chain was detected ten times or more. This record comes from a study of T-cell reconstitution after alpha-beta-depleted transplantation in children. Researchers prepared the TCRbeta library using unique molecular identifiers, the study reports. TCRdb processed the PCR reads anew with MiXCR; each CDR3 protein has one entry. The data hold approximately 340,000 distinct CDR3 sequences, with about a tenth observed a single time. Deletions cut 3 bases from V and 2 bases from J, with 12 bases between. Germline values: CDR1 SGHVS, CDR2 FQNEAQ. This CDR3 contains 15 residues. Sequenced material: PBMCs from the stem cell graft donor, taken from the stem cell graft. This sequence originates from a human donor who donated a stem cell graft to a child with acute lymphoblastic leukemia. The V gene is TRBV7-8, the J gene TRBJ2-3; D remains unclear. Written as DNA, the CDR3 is TGTGCCAGCAGCTTTGACCAGTGGAACACAGATACGCAGTATTTT. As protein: CASSFDQWNTDTQYF.